This TCR beta chain is drawn from a study of shared clonotypes between healthy human individuals. Study as a whole: CD8 memory received one plate per donor, CD8 naive two, CD4 memory three and CD4 naive three. Findings and limits, study-wide: Among non-shared clonotypes, generation probabilities were lower than among those shared by all four donors.

The V end was cut by 3 bases, the J end by 0 bases, with 8 bases between. Germline loops: CDR1 KGHSH, CDR2 LQKENI. The CDR3 runs 15 residues. Concerning this clone: The antigen is not known. Other DNA sequences within the sample encode an identical CDR3.

Evenly divided among several immunoSEQ plates was the genomic DNA of each subset. The method was immunoSEQ multiplex PCR; TCRdb's version includes in-frame clones alone and lacks a portion of them. The sample yields roughly 1.5 million clones, approximately 98% seen once. The chain carries TRBV18 and TRBJ2-2; tentative D call: TRBD2 (6 bases). The sample comprised naive CD4+ T cells sorted from blood. Subset of the sample: CD45RA+ positively selected. The sequence was collected from a man younger than 45 in good health. DNA of the CDR3: TGTGCCAGCTCACCTGGGACTGCGAACACCGGGGAGCTGTTTTTT. Its translation: CASSPGTANTGELFF.